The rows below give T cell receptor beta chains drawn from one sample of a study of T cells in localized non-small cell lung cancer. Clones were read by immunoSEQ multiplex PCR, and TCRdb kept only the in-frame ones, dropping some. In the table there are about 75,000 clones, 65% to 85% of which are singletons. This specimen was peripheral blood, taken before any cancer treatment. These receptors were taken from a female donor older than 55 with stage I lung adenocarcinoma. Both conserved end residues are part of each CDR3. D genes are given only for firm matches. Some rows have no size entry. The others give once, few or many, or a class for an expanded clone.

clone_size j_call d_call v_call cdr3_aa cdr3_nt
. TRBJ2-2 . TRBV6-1 CASSPRENTGELFF TGTGCCAGCAGTCCCCGGGAGAACACCGGGGAGCTGTTTTTT
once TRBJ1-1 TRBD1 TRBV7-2 CASSSGTGRVVKAFF TGTGCCAGCAGCTCCGGGACAGGGAGAGTTGTTAAGGCTTTCTTT
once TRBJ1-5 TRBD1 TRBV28 CASSFSGTDQPQHF TGTGCCAGCAGTTTCAGCGGGACAGATCAGCCCCAGCATTTT
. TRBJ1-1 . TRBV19 CASSPGPEAFF TGTGCCAGTAGCCCCGGCCCTGAAGCTTTCTTT
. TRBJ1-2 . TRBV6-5 CASSYSLGFNYGYTF TGTGCCAGCAGTTACTCCTTAGGTTTTAACTATGGCTACACCTTC
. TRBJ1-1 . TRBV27 CASSFASTEAFF TGTGCCAGCAGTTTTGCCTCGACTGAAGCTTTCTTT
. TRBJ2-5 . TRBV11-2 CASSSEGGPYQETQYF TGTGCCAGCAGCTCCGAGGGGGGCCCGTACCAAGAGACCCAGTACTTC
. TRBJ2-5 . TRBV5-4 CATSRGSQETQYF TGTGCCACCTCGCGCGGAAGTCAAGAGACCCAGTACTTC
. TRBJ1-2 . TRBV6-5 CASSYSYGVNYGYTF TGTGCCAGCAGTTACTCGTATGGTGTCAACTATGGCTACACCTTC
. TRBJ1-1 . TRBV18 CASSPTEGRNTEAFF TGTGCCAGCTCGCCTACTGAGGGGAGAAACACTGAAGCTTTCTTT
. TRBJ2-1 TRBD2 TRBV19 CASSSLGAGSSYNEQFF TGTGCCAGTAGTTCGTTGGGAGCGGGAAGCTCCTACAATGAGCAGTTCTTC
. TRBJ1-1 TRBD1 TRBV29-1 CSVSKTGGDTEAFF TGCAGCGTTTCTAAGACAGGGGGCGACACTGAAGCTTTCTTT
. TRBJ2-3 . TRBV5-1 CASSLEYRFTDTQYF TGCGCCAGCAGCTTGGAATATAGGTTCACAGATACGCAGTATTTT
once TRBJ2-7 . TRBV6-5 CASSKAGVQYEQYF TGTGCCAGCAGTAAAGCAGGGGTTCAGTACGAGCAGTACTTC
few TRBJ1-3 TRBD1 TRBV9 CASSVGQGAIGNTIYF TGTGCCAGCAGCGTCGGACAGGGGGCAATCGGAAACACCATATATTTT
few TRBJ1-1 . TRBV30 CAWSRALGDTEAFF TGTGCCTGGAGTAGGGCCCTGGGGGACACTGAAGCTTTCTTT
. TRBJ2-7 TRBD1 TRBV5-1 CASIDRGPLTYEQYF TGCGCCAGCATAGATAGGGGGCCTCTAACCTACGAGCAGTACTTC
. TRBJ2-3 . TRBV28 CASSLKGGSGGDTQYF TGTGCCAGCAGTTTAAAAGGTGGCTCAGGAGGCGATACGCAGTATTTT
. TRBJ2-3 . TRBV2 CASSEVGTFTDTQYF TGTGCCAGCAGTGAAGTGGGGACTTTCACAGATACGCAGTATTTT
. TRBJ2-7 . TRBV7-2 CASSLGSSVAGPGEQYF TGTGCCAGCAGCTTAGGAAGTTCGGTCGCGGGACCGGGGGAGCAGTACTTC
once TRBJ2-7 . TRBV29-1 CSVARLGYEQYF TGCAGCGTTGCCCGTTTAGGGTACGAGCAGTACTTC
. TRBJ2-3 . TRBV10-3 CAITEGTFTDTQYF TGTGCCATCACCGAGGGGACTTTCACAGATACGCAGTATTTT
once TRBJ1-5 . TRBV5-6 CASSPGGAYSNQPQHF TGTGCCAGCAGCCCGGGGGGGGCCTATAGCAATCAGCCCCAGCATTTT
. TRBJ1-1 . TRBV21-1 CASSYPTGVAGTEAFF TGTGCCAGCAGCTACCCGACAGGGGTAGCGGGCACTGAAGCTTTCTTT
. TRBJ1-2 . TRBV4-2 CASSRFGGGPYGYTF TGTGCCAGCAGCCGGTTTGGAGGGGGGCCCTATGGCTACACCTTC
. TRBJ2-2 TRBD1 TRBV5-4 CASSLGTGSTGELFF TGTGCCAGCAGCTTGGGGACAGGCTCGACCGGGGAGCTGTTTTTT
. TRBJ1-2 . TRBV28 CASRTGYGYTF TGTGCCAGCAGAACAGGGTATGGCTACACCTTC
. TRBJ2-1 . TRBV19 CASSAPPGRQFF TGTGCCAGTAGTGCTCCCCCAGGCCGGCAGTTCTTC
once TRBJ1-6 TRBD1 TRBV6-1 CASSPRGLYNSPLHF TGTGCCAGCAGCCCGAGGGGGCTGTATAATTCACCCCTCCACTTT
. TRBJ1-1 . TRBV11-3 CASSLDVRQEAFF TGTGCCAGCAGCTTAGATGTCCGACAAGAAGCTTTCTTT
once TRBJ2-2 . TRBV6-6 CASSQGLTGELFF TGTGCCAGCAGCCAGGGACTGACCGGGGAGCTGTTTTTT
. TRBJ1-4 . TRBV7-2 CASSLWVLGEKLFF TGTGCCAGCAGCTTATGGGTTCTGGGGGAAAAACTGTTTTTT
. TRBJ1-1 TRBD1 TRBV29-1 CSVRGQGGRGTEAFF TGCAGCGTCCGCGGACAGGGAGGAAGAGGCACTGAAGCTTTCTTT
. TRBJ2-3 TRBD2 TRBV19 CASSTRTSGYTDTQYF TGTGCCAGTAGTACACGGACTAGCGGCTACACAGATACGCAGTATTTT
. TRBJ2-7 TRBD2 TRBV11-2 CASSLVLAGAYEQYF TGTGCCAGCAGCTTAGTTCTAGCGGGGGCCTACGAGCAGTACTTC
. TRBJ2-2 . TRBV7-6 CASSSSGAGEFPNTGELFF TGTGCCAGCAGCTCCAGCGGGGCAGGGGAGTTCCCGAACACCGGGGAGCTGTTTTTT
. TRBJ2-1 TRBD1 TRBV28 CASSLARTGGHNEQFF TGTGCCAGCAGTTTAGCCCGGACAGGGGGTCACAATGAGCAGTTCTTC
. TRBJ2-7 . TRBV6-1 CASRDFYEQYF TGTGCCAGCCGGGACTTCTACGAGCAGTACTTC
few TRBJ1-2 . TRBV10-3 CAISEGVQNNYGYTF TGTGCCATCAGTGAGGGGGTACAGAATAACTATGGCTACACCTTC
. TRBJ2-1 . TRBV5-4 CASSSRPGDGAEQFF TGTGCCAGCAGCTCCAGACCCGGAGATGGGGCGGAGCAGTTCTTC